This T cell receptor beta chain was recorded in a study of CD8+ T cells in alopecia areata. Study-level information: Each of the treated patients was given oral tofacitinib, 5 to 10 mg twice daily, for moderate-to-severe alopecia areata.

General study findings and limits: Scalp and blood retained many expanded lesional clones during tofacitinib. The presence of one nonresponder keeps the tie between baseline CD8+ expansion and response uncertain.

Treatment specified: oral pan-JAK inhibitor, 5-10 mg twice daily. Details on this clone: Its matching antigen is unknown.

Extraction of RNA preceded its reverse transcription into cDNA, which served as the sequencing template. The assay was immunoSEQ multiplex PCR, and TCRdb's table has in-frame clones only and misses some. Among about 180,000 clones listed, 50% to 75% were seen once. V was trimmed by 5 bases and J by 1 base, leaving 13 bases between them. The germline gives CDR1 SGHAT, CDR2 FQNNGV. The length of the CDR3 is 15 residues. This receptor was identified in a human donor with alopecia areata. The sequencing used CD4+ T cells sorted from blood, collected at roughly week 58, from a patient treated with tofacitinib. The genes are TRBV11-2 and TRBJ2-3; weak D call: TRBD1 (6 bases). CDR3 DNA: TGTGCCAGCAGCATTACAGGGTTGGGCACAGATACGCAGTATTTT. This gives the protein CASSITGLGTDTQYF. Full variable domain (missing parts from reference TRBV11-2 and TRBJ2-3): EAGVAQSPRYKIIEKRQSVAFWCNPISGHATLYWYQQILGQGPKLLIQFQNNGVVDDSQLPKDRFSAERLKGVDSTLKIQPAKLEDSAVYLCASSITGLGTDTQYFGPGTRLTVL.